This T cell receptor beta chain appears in the sequencing data of a study of blood T cell repertoires in COVID-19. V was clipped by 1 base and J by 7 bases; unmatched bases: 9. The CDR3 extends over 16 amino acids. Germline-derived CDR1 and CDR2 are SGHAT and FQNNGV. The data were produced by immunoSEQ multiplex PCR, yet TCRdb's version contains in-frame clones alone and is incomplete. The table records about 130,000 clones, about 80% of them present only once. This TCR derives from a woman between 45 and 65 years old with acute or convalescent COVID-19. Specimen: peripheral blood. This chain uses TRBV11-2 with TRBJ1-4, with 7 bases aligning to TRBD1. CDR3 region: CASSLVMQGGGEKLFF. The CDR3 nucleotides read TGTGCCAGCAGCTTAGTTATGCAGGGGGGAGGTGAAAAACTGTTTTTT.